The following is a T cell receptor beta chain sequence with its context. Antigen unknown. Some clones are missing from TCRdb's copy, which holds only in-frame ones; the method was immunoSEQ multiplex PCR. Found here are some 250,000 clones, about 90% of them singletons; the top ten hold 0.37%. This sample was taken from a study of cytomegalovirus exposure and HLA in healthy donors. Study-wide results and limits: Published work reported that the classifier diagnosed cytomegalovirus status with high specificity and sensitivity. Many donors carried some public TCRs, although rarity characterized most TCR sequences.

CDR1 and CDR2 (germline): SGHTA, FQGNSA. Trimming removed 3 bases from V and 8 bases from J, with 10 bases in between. This CDR3 is built from 13 residues. This rearrangement joins TRBV7-2 to TRBJ2-2; D is possibly TRBD1 (5 bases). This receptor was identified in a young woman in good health and CMV-seronegative. The sequenced sample was PBMCs. The CDR3 DNA follows: TGTGCCAGCAGCTTCAGGGTGGGAGGGGAGCTGTTTTTT. Protein: CASSFRVGGELFF.